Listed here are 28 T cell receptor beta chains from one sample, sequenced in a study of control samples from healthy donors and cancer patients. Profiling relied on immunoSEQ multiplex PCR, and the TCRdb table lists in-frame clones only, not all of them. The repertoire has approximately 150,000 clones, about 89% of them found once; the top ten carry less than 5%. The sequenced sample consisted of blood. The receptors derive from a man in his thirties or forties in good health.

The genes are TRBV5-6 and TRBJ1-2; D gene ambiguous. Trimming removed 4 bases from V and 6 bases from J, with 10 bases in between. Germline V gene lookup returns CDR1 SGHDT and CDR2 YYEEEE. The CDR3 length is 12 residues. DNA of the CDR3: TGTGCCAGCAGCCGTCGAGTGGATGGCTACACCTTC. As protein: CASSRRVDGYTF.

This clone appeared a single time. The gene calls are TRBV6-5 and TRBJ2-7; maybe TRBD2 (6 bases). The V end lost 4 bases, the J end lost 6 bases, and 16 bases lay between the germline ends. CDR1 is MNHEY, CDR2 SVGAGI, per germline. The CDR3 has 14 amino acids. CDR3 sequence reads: CASSLRGQQGEQYF. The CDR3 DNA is TGTGCCAGCAGTTTGCGGGGTCAGCAGGGCGAGCAGTACTTC.

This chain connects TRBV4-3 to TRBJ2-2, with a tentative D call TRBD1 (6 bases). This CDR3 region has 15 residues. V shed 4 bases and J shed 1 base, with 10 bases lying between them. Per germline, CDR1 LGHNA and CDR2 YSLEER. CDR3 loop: CASSPGQLNTGELFF. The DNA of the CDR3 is TGCGCCAGCAGCCCCGGACAGCTGAACACCGGGGAGCTGTTTTTT.

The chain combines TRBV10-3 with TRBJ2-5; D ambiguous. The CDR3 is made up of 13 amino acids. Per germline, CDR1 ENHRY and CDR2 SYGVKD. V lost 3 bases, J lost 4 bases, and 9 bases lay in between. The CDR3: CAISEGIGETQYF. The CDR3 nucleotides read TGTGCCATCAGTGAAGGGATCGGAGAGACCCAGTACTTC.

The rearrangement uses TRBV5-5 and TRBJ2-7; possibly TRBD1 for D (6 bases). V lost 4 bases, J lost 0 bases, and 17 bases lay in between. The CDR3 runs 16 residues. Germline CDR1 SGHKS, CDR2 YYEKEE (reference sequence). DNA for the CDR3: TGTGCCAGCAGCCGCACCATAAACAGGGACTCCTACGAGCAGTACTTC. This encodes CASSRTINRDSYEQYF. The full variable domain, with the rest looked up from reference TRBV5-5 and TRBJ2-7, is DAGVTQSPTHLIKTRGQQVTLRCSPISGHKSVSWYQQVLGQGPQFIFQYYEKEERGRGNFPDRFSARQFPNYSSELNVNALLLGDSALYLCASSRTINRDSYEQYFGPGTRLTVT.

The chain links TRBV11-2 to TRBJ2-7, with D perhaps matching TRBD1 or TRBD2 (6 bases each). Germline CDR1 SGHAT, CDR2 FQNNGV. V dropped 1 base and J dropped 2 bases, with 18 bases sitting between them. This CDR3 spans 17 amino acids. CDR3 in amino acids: CASSLAKGGRRTYEQYF. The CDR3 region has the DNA TGTGCCAGCAGCTTAGCCAAGGGGGGACGGAGAACCTACGAGCAGTACTTC.

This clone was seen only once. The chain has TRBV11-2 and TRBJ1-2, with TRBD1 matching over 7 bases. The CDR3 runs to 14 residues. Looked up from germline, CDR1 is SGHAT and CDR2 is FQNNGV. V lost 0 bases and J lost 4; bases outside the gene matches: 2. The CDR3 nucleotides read TGTGCCAGCAGCTTAGAGACAGGGTCCTATGGCTACACCTTC. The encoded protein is CASSLETGSYGYTF.

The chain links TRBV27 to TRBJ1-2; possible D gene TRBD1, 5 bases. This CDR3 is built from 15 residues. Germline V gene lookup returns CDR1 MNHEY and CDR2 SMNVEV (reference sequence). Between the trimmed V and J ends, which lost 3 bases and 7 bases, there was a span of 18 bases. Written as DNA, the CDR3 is TGTGCCAGCAGTTTCCGGGGCCTGTCTATGGGTGGCTACACCTTC. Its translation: CASSFRGLSMGGYTF.

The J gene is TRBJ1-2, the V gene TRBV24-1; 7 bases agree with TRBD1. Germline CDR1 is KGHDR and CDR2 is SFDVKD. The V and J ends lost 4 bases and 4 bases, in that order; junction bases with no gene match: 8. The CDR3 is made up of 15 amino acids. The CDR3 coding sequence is TGTGCCACCAGTGACCCGACAGGGCCATCCTATGGCTACACCTTC. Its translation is CATSDPTGPSYGYTF.

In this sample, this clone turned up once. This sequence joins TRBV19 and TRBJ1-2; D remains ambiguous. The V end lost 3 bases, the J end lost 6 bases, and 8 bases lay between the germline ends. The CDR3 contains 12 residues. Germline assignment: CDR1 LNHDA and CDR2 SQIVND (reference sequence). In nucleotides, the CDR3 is TGTGCCAGTAGTATGCGGGAGAATGGCTACACCTTC. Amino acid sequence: CASSMRENGYTF.

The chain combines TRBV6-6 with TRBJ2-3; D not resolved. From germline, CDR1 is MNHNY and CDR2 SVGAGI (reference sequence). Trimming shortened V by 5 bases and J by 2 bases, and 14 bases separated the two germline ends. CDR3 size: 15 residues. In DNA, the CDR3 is TGTGCCAGCAGTACTCGGTCCGCAAACACAGATACGCAGTATTTT. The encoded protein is CASSTRSANTDTQYF.

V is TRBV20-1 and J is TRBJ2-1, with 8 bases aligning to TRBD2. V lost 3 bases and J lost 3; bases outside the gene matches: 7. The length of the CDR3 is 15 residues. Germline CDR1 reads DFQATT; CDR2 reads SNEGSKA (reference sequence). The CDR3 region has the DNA TGCAGTGCTAGTGGGGGCCTAGCGGGCTACAATGAGCAGTTCTTC. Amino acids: CSASGGLAGYNEQFF.

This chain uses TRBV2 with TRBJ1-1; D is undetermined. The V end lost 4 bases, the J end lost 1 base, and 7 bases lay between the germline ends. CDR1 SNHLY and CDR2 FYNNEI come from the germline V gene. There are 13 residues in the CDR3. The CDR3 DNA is TGTGCCAGCAGTGCCGGGCCGAACACTGAAGCTTTCTTT. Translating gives CASSAGPNTEAFF.

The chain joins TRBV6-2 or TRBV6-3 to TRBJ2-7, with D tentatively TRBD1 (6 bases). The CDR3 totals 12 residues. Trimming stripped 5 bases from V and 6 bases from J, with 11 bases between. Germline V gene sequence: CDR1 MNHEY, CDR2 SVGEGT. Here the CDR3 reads CASSLQGGEQYF. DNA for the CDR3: TGTGCCAGCAGTCTACAGGGCGGCGAGCAGTACTTC.

For the CDR3, the DNA is TGTGCCAGTAGTACCGGGACAGGGGGTTGGCCCCAGCATTTT. It translates to CASSTGTGGWPQHF. V and J are TRBV19 and TRBJ1-5; 11 bases are shared with TRBD1. Per germline, CDR1 LNHDA and CDR2 SQIVND (reference sequence). With V trimmed by 4 bases and J by 9 bases, 5 bases remained unmatched. The CDR3 has 14 amino acids.

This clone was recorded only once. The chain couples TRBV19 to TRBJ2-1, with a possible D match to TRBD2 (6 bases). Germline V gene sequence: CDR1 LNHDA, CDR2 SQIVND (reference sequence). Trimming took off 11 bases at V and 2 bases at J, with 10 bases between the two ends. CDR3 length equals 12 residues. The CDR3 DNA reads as TGTGCCGCCAGCGGGCCCTACAATGAGCAGTTCTTC. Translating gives CAASGPYNEQFF.

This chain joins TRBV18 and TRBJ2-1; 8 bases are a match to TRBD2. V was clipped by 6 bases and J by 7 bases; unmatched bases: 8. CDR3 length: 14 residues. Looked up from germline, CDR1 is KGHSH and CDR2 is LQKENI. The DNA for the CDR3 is TGTGCCAGCTCCCCGGGGGGGGCAAGTAATGAGCAGTTCTTC. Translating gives CASSPGGASNEQFF.

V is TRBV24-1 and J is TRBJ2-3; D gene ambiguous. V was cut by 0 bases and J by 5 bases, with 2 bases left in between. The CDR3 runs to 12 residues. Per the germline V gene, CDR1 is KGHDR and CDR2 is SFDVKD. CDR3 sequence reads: CATSDLGDTQYF. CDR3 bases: TGTGCCACCAGTGATTTGGGAGATACGCAGTATTTT.

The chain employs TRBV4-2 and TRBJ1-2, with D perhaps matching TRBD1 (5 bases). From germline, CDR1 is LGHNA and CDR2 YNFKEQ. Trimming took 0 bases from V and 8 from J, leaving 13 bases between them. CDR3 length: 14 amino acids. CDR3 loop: CASSQEATALGYTF. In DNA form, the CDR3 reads TGTGCCAGCAGCCAAGAAGCGACAGCTCTAGGCTACACCTTC.

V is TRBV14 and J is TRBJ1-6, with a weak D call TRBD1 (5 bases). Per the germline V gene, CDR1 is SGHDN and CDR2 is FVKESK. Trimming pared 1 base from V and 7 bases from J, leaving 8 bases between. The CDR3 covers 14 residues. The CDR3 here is CASSQGGTNSPLHF. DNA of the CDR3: TGTGCCAGCAGCCAAGGAGGGACCAATTCACCCCTCCACTTT.

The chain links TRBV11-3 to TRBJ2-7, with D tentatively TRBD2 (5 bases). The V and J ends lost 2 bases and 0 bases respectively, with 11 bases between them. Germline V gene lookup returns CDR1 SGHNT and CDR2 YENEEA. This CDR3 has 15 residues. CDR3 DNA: TGTGCCAGCAGCTTAAGCGGACCGTCCTCCTACGAGCAGTACTTC. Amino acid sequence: CASSLSGPSSYEQYF.

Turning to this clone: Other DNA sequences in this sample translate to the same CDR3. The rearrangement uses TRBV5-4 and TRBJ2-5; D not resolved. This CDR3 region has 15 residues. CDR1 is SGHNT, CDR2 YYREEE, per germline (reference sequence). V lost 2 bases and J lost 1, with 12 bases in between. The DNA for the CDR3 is TGTGCCAGCAGCTTAGCCGGACGGGTCCAAGAGACCCAGTACTTC. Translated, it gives CASSLAGRVQETQYF.

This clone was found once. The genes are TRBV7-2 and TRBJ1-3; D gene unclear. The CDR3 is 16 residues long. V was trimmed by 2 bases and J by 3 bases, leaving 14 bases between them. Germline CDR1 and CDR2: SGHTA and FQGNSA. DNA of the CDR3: TGTGCCAGCAGCTTAAGAGTGGGAAGAGGTGGAAACACCATATATTTT. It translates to CASSLRVGRGGNTIYF.

CDR3 residues: CASSDRVTQPQHF. CDR3 DNA sequence: TGTGCCAGCAGTGACAGGGTGACTCAGCCCCAGCATTTT. The chain recombines TRBV6-2 or TRBV6-3 with TRBJ1-5; 7 bases agree with TRBD1. The V segment lost 5 bases and the J segment 6 bases; nucleotides outside the gene matches: 4. There are 13 residues in the CDR3. From germline, CDR1 is MNHEY and CDR2 SVGEGT.

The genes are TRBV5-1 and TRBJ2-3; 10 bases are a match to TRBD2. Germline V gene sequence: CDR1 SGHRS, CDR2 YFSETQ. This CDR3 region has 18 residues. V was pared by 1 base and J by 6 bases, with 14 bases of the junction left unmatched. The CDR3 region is CASSLWASGSGGTDTQYF. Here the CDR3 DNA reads TGCGCCAGCAGCTTGTGGGCTAGCGGGAGTGGGGGTACGGATACGCAGTATTTT.

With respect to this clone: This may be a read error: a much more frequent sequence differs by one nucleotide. CDR3 bases: TGTGCCAGCAGTGAAGGGAACACCGGGGAGCTGTTTTTT. Amino acids: CASSEGNTGELFF. The chain carries TRBV25-1 and TRBJ2-2; D is uncertain. The CDR3 has 13 amino acids. Trimming took off 2 bases at V and 1 base at J, with 2 bases between the two ends. The germline V gene has CDR1 MGHDK and CDR2 SYGVNS.

The CDR3 nucleotides read TGTGCCAGCAGCTTTGGACTAACCATCGGAGATACGCAGTATTTT. This encodes CASSFGLTIGDTQYF. The chain has TRBV7-2 and TRBJ2-3; tentative D call: TRBD2 (6 bases). CDR1 is SGHTA, CDR2 FQGNSA, per germline. Trimming removed 3 bases from V and 5 bases from J, with 15 bases in between. The CDR3 is 15 residues long.

This CDR3 reads CASSTETGMGETQYF. The CDR3 DNA reads TGCGCCAGCAGCACGGAGACAGGGATGGGAGAGACCCAGTACTTC. J is TRBJ2-5 and V is TRBV5-1, with TRBD1 matching over 7 bases. V shed 4 bases, J shed 4 bases, and the junction held 10 bases outside the gene matches. The germline CDR1 and CDR2 sequences are SGHRS and YFSETQ. The CDR3 totals 15 residues.